These T cell receptor beta chains were read from a single sample in a study of blood T cell repertoires in COVID-19. The repertoire was sequenced with immunoSEQ multiplex PCR; TCRdb's copy has only in-frame clones and lacks some. The sample shows over 100,000 clones, about 89% of them seen only once. Sequencing was carried out using peripheral blood. The receptors were sampled from a human donor with acute or convalescent COVID-19. The donor label of this sample is uncertain. Both conserved end residues are trimmed from each CDR3. A D gene is named only where the DNA matches it firmly. Clone size is shown for a subset of rows, as once, few, many or a class of expanded clone.

V gene: TRBV5-1; clone size: NA; CDR3 length: 11; D gene: TRBD1; J gene: TRBJ2-2; CDR3 protein: ASSIQGAGELF
V gene: TRBV6-6; clone size: NA; CDR3 length: 10; D gene: NA; J gene: TRBJ1-5; CDR3 protein: ASREASQPQH
V gene: TRBV28; clone size: NA; CDR3 length: 10; D gene: NA; J gene: TRBJ2-2; CDR3 protein: ASRDSTGELF
V gene: TRBV7-2; clone size: NA; CDR3 length: 11; D gene: TRBD1; J gene: TRBJ1-2; CDR3 protein: ASSLQNRGGYT
V gene: TRBV11-2; clone size: few; CDR3 length: 14; D gene: TRBD1; J gene: TRBJ1-2; CDR3 protein: ASSLTSQGAGYGYT
V gene: TRBV5-1; clone size: NA; CDR3 length: 11; D gene: NA; J gene: TRBJ1-5; CDR3 protein: ASRGQPNQPQH
V gene: TRBV19; clone size: few; CDR3 length: 11; D gene: TRBD2; J gene: TRBJ2-5; CDR3 protein: ASRGGNGETQY
V gene: TRBV11-2; clone size: NA; CDR3 length: 11; D gene: TRBD1; J gene: TRBJ1-1; CDR3 protein: ASSSITGAGTF
V gene: TRBV28; clone size: once; CDR3 length: 12; D gene: NA; J gene: TRBJ1-2; CDR3 protein: ASSTHGQSYGYT
V gene: TRBV5-1; clone size: NA; CDR3 length: 9; D gene: NA; J gene: TRBJ2-5; CDR3 protein: ASSLQETQY
V gene: TRBV19; clone size: medium-sized; CDR3 length: 8; D gene: NA; J gene: TRBJ2-3; CDR3 protein: ASEGDTQY
V gene: TRBV5-8; clone size: NA; CDR3 length: 11; D gene: TRBD1; J gene: TRBJ1-1; CDR3 protein: ASTLDRAGGAF
V gene: TRBV27; clone size: NA; CDR3 length: 13; D gene: TRBD2; J gene: TRBJ2-1; CDR3 protein: ASSFGLADYNEQF
V gene: TRBV4-1; clone size: NA; CDR3 length: 13; D gene: TRBD1; J gene: TRBJ2-1; CDR3 protein: ASSQTGTGITEQF
V gene: TRBV7-2; clone size: once; CDR3 length: 13; D gene: TRBD2; J gene: TRBJ2-1; CDR3 protein: ASSKLAGGPYEQF
V gene: TRBV28; clone size: NA; CDR3 length: 12; D gene: NA; J gene: TRBJ1-2; CDR3 protein: ASRPIRGPRGYT
V gene: TRBV25-1; clone size: NA; CDR3 length: 9; D gene: NA; J gene: TRBJ1-2; CDR3 protein: ASREGYGYT
V gene: TRBV7-9; clone size: NA; CDR3 length: 13; D gene: TRBD1; J gene: TRBJ2-1; CDR3 protein: ASSFSGGSYNEQF
V gene: TRBV4-3; clone size: NA; CDR3 length: 16; D gene: NA; J gene: TRBJ1-3; CDR3 protein: ASSQEAGAPSSGNTIY
V gene: TRBV5-4; clone size: NA; CDR3 length: 12; D gene: TRBD1; J gene: TRBJ1-2; CDR3 protein: ASSQTGVSYGYT
V gene: TRBV19; clone size: NA; CDR3 length: 11; D gene: NA; J gene: TRBJ2-5; CDR3 protein: ASSIRYQETQY
V gene: TRBV4-2; clone size: NA; CDR3 length: 17; D gene: TRBD1; J gene: TRBJ2-5; CDR3 protein: ASSQLGPTGGMVGETQY
V gene: TRBV2; clone size: NA; CDR3 length: 11; D gene: TRBD1; J gene: TRBJ1-1; CDR3 protein: ASNDRGKSEAF
V gene: TRBV6-5; clone size: NA; CDR3 length: 13; D gene: NA; J gene: TRBJ1-2; CDR3 protein: ASRPLPQGGYGYT
V gene: TRBV5-1; clone size: once; CDR3 length: 14; D gene: TRBD2; J gene: TRBJ2-1; CDR3 protein: ASRGIAGARYNEQF
V gene: TRBV7-2; clone size: once; CDR3 length: 11; D gene: NA; J gene: TRBJ2-3; CDR3 protein: ASSLDFTDTQY
V gene: TRBV3-1/TRBV3-2; clone size: NA; CDR3 length: 12; D gene: NA; J gene: TRBJ1-1; CDR3 protein: ASSHGGRGSEAF
V gene: TRBV3-1/TRBV3-2; clone size: once; CDR3 length: 12; D gene: NA; J gene: TRBJ1-1; CDR3 protein: ASSLRTANTEAF
V gene: TRBV30; clone size: NA; CDR3 length: 12; D gene: NA; J gene: TRBJ2-3; CDR3 protein: AWSKGALGGTQY
V gene: TRBV7-2; clone size: NA; CDR3 length: 13; D gene: TRBD1; J gene: TRBJ1-6; CDR3 protein: ASSLTYRGVSPLH
V gene: TRBV28; clone size: NA; CDR3 length: 12; D gene: NA; J gene: TRBJ1-2; CDR3 protein: ASSLLGRNYGYT